This T cell receptor beta chain was found in a study of blood T cell repertoires in COVID-19. Study-wide context: Some COVID-19 samples were acute and others convalescent; all came from the United States, Italy and Spain. Sources were T cells, B-cell-depleted T cells, or PBMCs; the material itself was cDNA or gDNA.

The repertoire was sequenced with immunoSEQ multiplex PCR; TCRdb's copy has only in-frame clones and lacks some. The table shows about 250,000 clones, with about 88% occurring only once. Germline CDR1 and CDR2: SGHRS and YFSETQ. The V gene lost 2 bases and the J gene lost 6 bases, with 17 bases spanning the gap. This CDR3 spans 16 amino acids. This TCR was sampled from a woman aged 40 to 55 who had recovered from COVID-19. The V and J genes are TRBV5-1 and TRBJ2-2; D is unresolved. The sample taken for sequencing was peripheral blood. In nucleotides, the CDR3 is TGCGCCAGCAGCTTACGCGCCCTGGTAGAGGCCGGGGAGCTGTTTTTT. Its translation is CASSLRALVEAGELFF.